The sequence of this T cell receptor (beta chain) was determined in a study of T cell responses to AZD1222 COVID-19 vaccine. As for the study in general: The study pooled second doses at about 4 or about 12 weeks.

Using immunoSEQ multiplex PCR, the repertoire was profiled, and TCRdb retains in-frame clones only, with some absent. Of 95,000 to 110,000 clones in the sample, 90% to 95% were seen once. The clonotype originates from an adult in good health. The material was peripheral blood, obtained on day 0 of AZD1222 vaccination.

CDR3 sequence reads: CASSPFLGDREGKAFF. The CDR3 DNA follows: TGTGCCAGCAGCCCGTTTTTGGGAGACAGGGAAGGAAAAGCTTTCTTT. The V call is TRBV11-2, the J call TRBJ1-1; 7 positions match TRBD1. The germline CDR1 and CDR2 sequences are SGHAT and FQNNGV. J lost 9 bases, V lost 5 bases, and 18 bases had no gene match. This CDR3 region has 16 residues.